A selection of T cell receptor beta chains follows, all from one sample in a study of OX40 agonist ivuxolimab in advanced cancers. Only in-frame clones appear in the TCRdb table, and some are missing; sequencing was by immunoSEQ multiplex PCR. The sample lists about 60,000 clones, approximately 86% occurring once. The material was CD4+ or CD8+ T cells sorted from blood, obtained in a trial of the OX40 agonist ivuxolimab. These receptors originate from an adult with an advanced solid tumor such as melanoma, head and neck, liver or kidney cancer. The CDR3 runs from the conserved cysteine through the conserved F or W. Fields, in order: clone size, D gene, J gene, V gene, CDR3 protein, CDR3 DNA. The D gene is left open where the match is weak. A row's size may be missing; if present it is once, few, many or a size class.

>once|.|TRBJ2-6|TRBV10-3
CAITADGANVLTF
TGTGCCATCACCGCGGACGGGGCCAACGTCCTGACTTTC
>.|TRBD2|TRBJ2-7|TRBV7-2
CASSLRAGDTYEQYF
TGTGCCAGCAGCTTAAGGGCGGGAGATACCTACGAGCAGTACTTC
>.|TRBD2|TRBJ2-3|TRBV7-2
CASSFPGLAYTQYF
TGTGCCAGCAGCTTCCCGGGACTAGCGTATACGCAGTATTTT
>.|TRBD2|TRBJ2-7|TRBV9
CASSVDAGAYEQYF
TGTGCCAGCAGCGTAGACGCGGGAGCCTACGAGCAGTACTTC
>.|.|TRBJ2-7|TRBV21-1
CASSKLGPGPYEQYF
TGTGCCAGCAGCAAATTAGGACCAGGACCCTACGAGCAGTACTTC
>.|.|TRBJ2-3|TRBV19
CASSVRKADTQYF
TGTGCCAGTAGTGTCCGGAAGGCAGATACGCAGTATTTT
>.|TRBD2|TRBJ2-5|TRBV4-3
CASSQGLAGSRQTQYF
TGCGCCAGCAGCCAAGGACTAGCGGGGTCCAGGCAGACCCAGTACTTC
>.|.|TRBJ1-2|TRBV28
CASGSGYTF
TGTGCCAGCGGGTCTGGCTACACCTTC
>.|.|TRBJ2-7|TRBV19
CASSRGLLSYEQYF
TGTGCCAGTAGTCGGGGCTTGCTGTCCTACGAGCAGTACTTC
>few|.|TRBJ1-1|TRBV7-9
CASSLGQRATEAFF
TGTGCCAGCAGCTTAGGACAAAGAGCCACTGAAGCTTTCTTT
>.|.|TRBJ1-1|TRBV5-1
CASSSGPGEYGEAFF
TGCGCCAGCAGCTCGGGCCCGGGGGAATATGGTGAAGCTTTCTTT
>.|TRBD1|TRBJ1-4|TRBV9
CASSRRDRRIDEKLFF
TGTGCCAGCAGCAGACGGGACAGGAGGATTGATGAAAAACTGTTTTTT
>.|.|TRBJ1-3|TRBV5-6
CASSRDKYSGNTIYF
TGTGCCAGCAGCCGCGACAAGTACTCTGGAAACACCATATATTTT
>.|TRBD2|TRBJ2-1|TRBV4-1
CASSHLADSYNEQFF
TGCGCCAGCAGCCATCTAGCGGACTCCTACAATGAGCAGTTCTTC
>.|.|TRBJ2-5|TRBV7-2
CASSFGAETQYF
TGTGCCAGCAGCTTCGGGGCGGAGACCCAGTACTTC
>.|TRBD1|TRBJ2-5|TRBV5-1
CASRQGIEETQYF
TGCGCCAGCCGACAGGGGATAGAAGAGACCCAGTACTTC
>.|.|TRBJ2-7|TRBV5-1
CASSAQGSYEQYF
TGCGCCAGCAGCGCCCAGGGATCCTACGAGCAGTACTTC
>.|.|TRBJ2-7|TRBV4-3
CASSQDNTDYGQYF
TGCGCCAGCAGCCAAGATAACACAGACTACGGTCAGTACTTC
>.|.|TRBJ1-1|TRBV27
CASSQALNTEAFF
TGTGCCAGCAGCCAGGCTCTGAACACTGAAGCTTTCTTT
>.|.|TRBJ1-5|TRBV7-2
CASSFGSGRNQPQHF
TGTGCCAGCAGCTTTGGGTCGGGGAGGAATCAGCCCCAGCATTTT
>.|TRBD2|TRBJ2-7|TRBV7-2
CASSFLAGEAYEQYF
TGTGCCAGCAGCTTCCTAGCGGGAGAAGCCTACGAGCAGTACTTC
>.|.|TRBJ2-7|TRBV19
CASSTRARNEQYF
TGTGCCAGTAGTACCCGGGCGCGAAACGAGCAGTACTTC
>.|.|TRBJ1-1|TRBV4-2
CASSQDRFEGLMNTEAFF
TGTGCCAGCAGCCAAGATCGATTCGAGGGACTCATGAACACTGAAGCTTTCTTT
>.|TRBD1|TRBJ2-7|TRBV28
CASRPGTGDHEQYF
TGTGCCAGCAGGCCCGGGACAGGCGACCACGAGCAGTACTTC
>once|.|TRBJ2-1|TRBV5-1
CASSLEDSYNEQFF
TGCGCCAGCAGCTTGGAGGACAGCTACAATGAGCAGTTCTTC
>.|.|TRBJ1-2|TRBV19
CASSPGPYGYTF
TGTGCCAGTAGTCCGGGGCCCTATGGCTACACCTTC
>once|.|TRBJ2-3|TRBV7-2
CASSFLIMGTDTQYF
TGTGCCAGCAGCTTTTTAATTATGGGGACGGATACGCAGTATTTT
>.|TRBD1|TRBJ2-7|TRBV7-2
CASSDRVGPYEQYF
TGTGCCAGCAGCGACAGGGTGGGGCCCTACGAGCAGTACTTC
>.|.|TRBJ1-3|TRBV7-2
CASSPTAGGWSGNTIYF
TGTGCCAGCAGCCCCACGGCAGGTGGATGGTCTGGAAACACCATATATTTT
>.|TRBD2|TRBJ2-3|TRBV11-2
CASSHGTSGGTDTQYF
TGTGCCAGCAGCCACGGGACTAGCGGGGGGACAGATACGCAGTATTTT
>.|.|TRBJ1-5|TRBV7-2
CASSAGIQGQPQHF
TGTGCCAGCAGCGCCGGGATACAGGGACAGCCCCAGCATTTT
>few|.|TRBJ1-1|TRBV20-1
CSARRHHEAFF
TGCAGTGCTAGGCGACACCATGAAGCTTTCTTT
>.|.|TRBJ2-3|TRBV10-3
CATGAGSGTDTQYF
TGTGCCACTGGGGCGGGATCTGGCACAGATACGCAGTATTTT
>.|.|TRBJ1-1|TRBV6-1
CASYSIPEAFF
TGTGCCAGCTACAGTATCCCTGAAGCTTTCTTT
>once|.|TRBJ2-7|TRBV12-1
CASSLVHDQRDWYEQYF
TGTGCCAGCAGTTTGGTCCACGACCAGCGGGATTGGTACGAGCAGTACTTC
>few|TRBD1|TRBJ1-4|TRBV4-2
CASSQGQGNEKLFF
TGTGCCAGCAGCCAGGGACAGGGGAATGAAAAACTGTTTTTT
>.|TRBD2|TRBJ2-5|TRBV6-5
CASSYSGLVTGTQYF
TGTGCCAGCAGTTACTCGGGACTAGTTACCGGGACCCAGTACTTC
>.|TRBD2|TRBJ2-3|TRBV18
CASSAGTITDTQYF
TGTGCCAGCTCAGCCGGGACTATCACAGATACGCAGTATTTT
>.|.|TRBJ2-1|TRBV28
CASRTSGGPESSYNEQFF
TGTGCCAGCAGAACCTCGGGGGGCCCTGAAAGCTCCTACAATGAGCAGTTCTTC
>.|.|TRBJ1-1|TRBV19
CASSSAGRNTEAFF
TGTGCCAGTAGTAGCGCGGGGAGGAACACTGAAGCTTTCTTT